This T cell receptor beta chain was observed in a study of patients and donors after allogeneic stem cell transplantation. This clonotype was found many times. TCRdb fed the RT-PCR reads into MiXCR, producing one record per CDR3 protein. The sample consists of roughly 230,000 distinct CDR3 sequences, 14% of them appearing once. V lost 5 bases to trimming and J lost 7 bases, with 11 bases between them. The V gene's germline CDR1 is KGHDR and CDR2 SFDVKD. The CDR3 runs to 12 residues. This receptor was obtained from a human donor who was either an allogeneic HSCT recipient or a stem cell or donor lymphocyte infusion donor (not recorded which). It is not recorded whose cells these are; they may come from a transplant donor. The sample consisted of blood, either unsorted or a sorted T cell fraction (not recorded which). This chain joins TRBV24-1 and TRBJ2-7, with D perhaps TRBD1 (6 bases). CDR3 residues: CATSGEGGEQYF. In DNA form, the CDR3 reads TGTGCCACCAGTGGGGAAGGGGGAGAGCAGTACTTC.